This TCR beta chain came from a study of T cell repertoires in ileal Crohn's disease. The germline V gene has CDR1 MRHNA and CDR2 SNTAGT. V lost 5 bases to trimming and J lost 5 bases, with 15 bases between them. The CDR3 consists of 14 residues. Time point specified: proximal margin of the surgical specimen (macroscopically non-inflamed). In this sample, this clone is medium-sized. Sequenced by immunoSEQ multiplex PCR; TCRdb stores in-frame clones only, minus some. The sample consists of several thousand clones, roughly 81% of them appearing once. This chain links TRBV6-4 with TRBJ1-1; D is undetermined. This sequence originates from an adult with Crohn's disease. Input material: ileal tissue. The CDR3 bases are TGTGCCAGCAGTAAGGGTCCCTACGGGACTGAAGCTTTCTTT. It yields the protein CASSKGPYGTEAFF.